The 3 T cell receptor beta chains in this list originate from one sample, sequenced in a study of blood T cell repertoires in COVID-19. The method was immunoSEQ multiplex PCR; TCRdb's version includes in-frame clones alone and lacks a portion of them. The table shows fewer than 300,000 clones, with more than 75% occurring only once. The sample taken for sequencing was peripheral blood. These receptors all stem from a woman in her forties or fifties with acute or convalescent COVID-19.

The rearrangement uses TRBV7-8 and TRBJ2-7; D may be TRBD2 (6 bases). This CDR3 has 14 residues. Germline CDR1 reads SGHVS; CDR2 reads FQNEAQ. The V gene lost 1 base and the J gene lost 6 bases, with 13 bases spanning the gap. The chain's CDR3 is CASSLGLGGSEQYF. In DNA, the CDR3 is TGTGCCAGCAGCTTAGGCTTGGGGGGATCCGAGCAGTACTTC. Based on the CDR3 plus reference TRBV7-8 and TRBJ2-7, the full variable domain is GAGVSQSPRYKVAKRGQDVALRCDPISGHVSLFWYQQALGQGPEFLTYFQNEAQLDKSGLPSDRFFAERPEGSVSTLKIQRTQQEDSAVYLCASSLGLGGSEQYFGPGTRLTVT.

The CDR3 loop reads CASSSRTSGRSHEQYF. The CDR3 nucleotides read TGTGCCAGCAGTTCCCGGACTAGCGGGAGGAGCCACGAGCAGTACTTC. The chain couples TRBV27 to TRBJ2-7, with 14 bases lining up with TRBD2. The CDR3 extends over 16 amino acids. Germline CDR1 reads MNHEY; CDR2 reads SMNVEV (reference sequence). V shed 4 bases and J 5 bases; nucleotides not matched to a gene: 7.

The rearrangement links TRBV3-1 (or the pseudogene TRBV3-2) to TRBJ2-3; 9 bases agree with TRBD1. V trimming: 4 bases; J trimming: 5 bases; junction bases outside the gene matches: 13. The CDR3 runs to 17 residues. Looked up from germline, CDR1 is LGHDT and CDR2 is YNNKEL (reference sequence). The CDR3 bases are TGTGCCAGCAGCCGGGGACAGGGAATAGGTTTAATAGATACGCAGTATTTT. This gives the protein CASSRGQGIGLIDTQYF.